This entry lists 32 T cell receptor beta chains sequenced from one sample in a study of T cell repertoires in cytomegalovirus infection. TCRdb ran MiXCR on the reads and lists one entry per CDR3 protein. This sample has about 530,000 distinct CDR3 sequences, with around 27% found just once. Input material: PBMCs. The receptor source for this set is a human donor in good health (CMV status not recorded). Some clones in this sample may be carry-over from other donors' samples.

The chain combines TRBV10-2 with TRBJ2-1; weak D call: TRBD1 (5 bases). V dropped 3 bases and J dropped 0 bases, with 6 bases sitting between them. The CDR3 covers 14 residues. Per the germline V gene, CDR1 is WSHSY and CDR2 is SAAADI. Written as DNA, the CDR3 is TGCGCCAGCAGTGACCAGGGCTCCTACAATGAGCAGTTCTTC. This translates into CASSDQGSYNEQFF.

V is TRBV6-2 or TRBV6-3 and J is TRBJ2-3; 12 nucleotides agree with TRBD2. Losses at the gene ends were 2 bases for V and 10 bases for J; bases not matched to a gene: 16. Germline V CDR1 and CDR2: MNHEY, SVGEGT. The CDR3 runs to 18 residues. The CDR3 DNA reads as TGTGCCAGCAGTTACCGCCCCGGGACTAGCGGGCCCCAGCTGTCGCAGTATTTT. Amino acid sequence: CASSYRPGTSGPQLSQYF.

This clonotype was observed many times. This chain links TRBV6-1 with TRBJ2-1; D may match TRBD1 or TRBD2 (5 bases each). Between the trimmed V and J ends, which lost 7 bases and 10 bases, there was a span of 14 bases. The CDR3 loop spans 12 amino acids. Looked up from germline, CDR1 is MNHNS and CDR2 is SASEGT. The CDR3 sequence: CASTGWGSEQFF. CDR3 in DNA: TGTGCCAGCACCGGATGGGGGTCGGAGCAGTTCTTC.

This chain connects TRBV6-5 to TRBJ1-2; a weak D match, TRBD1 (5 bases). The CDR3 is 13 amino acids. V was clipped by 5 bases and J by 8 bases, with 15 bases between them. The germline gives CDR1 MNHEY, CDR2 SVGAGI. In nucleotides, the CDR3 is TGTGCCAGCAGTACGGCCCTGGGGGAGGGCTACACCTTC. This gives the protein CASSTALGEGYTF.

Worth noting for this clonotype: One end of the junction varies from germline; a read error may be responsible. The rearrangement joins TRBV5-1 to TRBJ1-1, with TRBD1 matching 9 bases. Germline CDR1 is SGHRS and CDR2 is YFSETQ. CDR3 length: 14 amino acids. The chain's CDR3 is CASIGQGLNAEAFF. The CDR3 nucleotides read TGCGCCAGCATCGGACAGGGGTTGAACGCTGAAGCTTTCTTT.

CDR3 DNA: TGTGCCAGCAGTTTGCCCAATAGCGGGAGAATCAATGAGCAGTTCTTC. It encodes CASSLPNSGRINEQFF. The rearrangement joins TRBV28 to TRBJ2-1; 9 bases are shared with TRBD2. Per the germline V gene, CDR1 is MDHEN and CDR2 is SYDVKM. Trimming at V came to 3 bases and at J to 6 bases, leaving 9 bases not matched to a gene. This CDR3 is built from 16 residues.

This clonotype was detected a few times. This chain uses TRBV12-3 or TRBV12-4 with TRBJ2-1, with no clear D. V lost 1 base to trimming and J lost 9 bases, with 7 bases between them. CDR3 size: 12 residues. CDR3 sequence (DNA): TGTGCCAGCAGTTTAGAGGGCACTGAGCAGTTCTTC. Translated, it gives CASSLEGTEQFF.

The chain links TRBV12-3 or TRBV12-4 to TRBJ2-3, with D possibly TRBD2 on 5 matching bases. This CDR3 is built from 14 residues. The germline V and J ends were trimmed by 6 bases and 0 bases, with 10 bases remaining between them. DNA for the CDR3: TGTGCCAGCAGCTCTAGCCTTAGCACAGATACGCAGTATTTT. Amino acid sequence: CASSSSLSTDTQYF.

In its sample, this clonotype was seen many times. The V call is TRBV7-2, the J call TRBJ2-1, with a possible D match to TRBD2 (5 bases). CDR3 length: 16 residues. Germline V CDR1 and CDR2: SGHTA, FQGNSA. The V end was cut by 3 bases, the J end by 3 bases, with 15 bases between. The CDR3 DNA reads TGTGCCAGCAGCTTCATACCCGCGGGCCTCTACAATGAGCAGTTCTTC. This sequence encodes CASSFIPAGLYNEQFF.

This clonotype was picked up many times. The chain links TRBV7-3 to TRBJ1-1; TRBD1 might be the D (5 bases). With 5 bases removed from V and 1 base from J, the gap between germline ends came to 8 bases. In germline, CDR1 is SGHTA, CDR2 FQGTGA. The CDR3 has 13 residues. The CDR3 reads CASSQGTNTEAFF. The CDR3 DNA sequence: TGTGCCAGCAGCCAAGGGACGAACACTGAAGCTTTCTTT.

The gene calls are TRBV4-3 and TRBJ2-2; D not resolved. Germline V gene sequence: CDR1 LGHNA, CDR2 YSLEER. V shed 0 bases and J shed 7 bases, with 6 bases lying between them. This CDR3 has 13 amino acids. The CDR3 protein is CASSQEESGELFF. CDR3 in DNA: TGCGCCAGCAGCCAAGAGGAGAGCGGGGAGCTGTTTTTT.

This clonotype was picked up a small number of times. The rearrangement links TRBV6-6 to TRBJ2-1; TRBD1 agrees at 10 bases. The CDR3 extends over 15 amino acids. The germline gives CDR1 MNHNY, CDR2 SVGAGI (reference sequence). V gave up 8 bases and J gave up 4 bases; unmatched junction bases: 8. The CDR3 DNA reads TGTGCCAGCCGAAGACAGGGGGCGCGATACAATGAGCAGTTCTTC. As protein: CASRRQGARYNEQFF.

The table lists this clonotype with a few counts. The chain links TRBV10-3 to TRBJ2-7, with 8 bases fitting TRBD1. The CDR3 runs 13 residues. The trim removed 6 bases at V and 6 bases at J, leaving 7 bases unmatched. Germline V gene data show CDR1 as ENHRY and CDR2 as SYGVKD. The CDR3, as DNA: TGTGCCATCAGGGGACAGGTAATGGGCGAGCAGTACTTC. Protein product: CAIRGQVMGEQYF.

The genes are TRBV5-6 and TRBJ2-5; 8 positions agree with TRBD1. Germline V gene data show CDR1 as SGHDT and CDR2 as YYEEEE. CDR3 length: 14 amino acids. V was pared by 2 bases and J by 11 bases, with 11 bases of the junction left unmatched. CDR3 residues: CASSLGQGLAGQYF. The CDR3 region has the DNA TGTGCCAGCAGCTTAGGACAGGGCCTCGCGGGTCAGTACTTC.

The chain carries TRBV6-6 and TRBJ1-5; the match to TRBD1 covers 7 bases. This CDR3 is built from 15 residues. The J segment lost 6 bases and the V segment lost 7 bases, leaving 12 bases of the junction unmatched. Germline V gene sequence: CDR1 MNHNY, CDR2 SVGAGI (reference sequence). CDR3 residues: CASTTDRTATQPQHF. DNA for the CDR3: TGTGCCAGCACCACGGACAGGACGGCTACTCAGCCCCAGCATTTT.

This clonotype was counted only a few times. The chain is built from TRBV11-1 and TRBJ2-5; 7 nucleotides line up with TRBD2. The germline V gene has CDR1 SGHAT and CDR2 FQDESV (reference sequence). After removal of 5 bases from V and 6 bases from J, the junction contained 6 bases not matched to a gene. This CDR3 spans 13 amino acids. This CDR3 reads CASSRSGMKTQYF. Written as DNA, the CDR3 is TGTGCCAGCAGCCGCAGCGGGATGAAGACCCAGTACTTC. Filled out from reference TRBV11-1 and TRBJ2-5, the complete variable domain reads EAEVAQSPRYKITEKSQAVAFWCDPISGHATLYWYRQILGQGPELLVQFQDESVVDDSQLPKDRFSAERLKGVDSTLKIQPAELGDSAMYLCASSRSGMKTQYFGPGTRLLVL.

This clonotype has only a few counts. The V call is TRBV7-9, the J call TRBJ2-5; D gene unclear. The CDR3 contains 14 residues. Germline CDR1 is SEHNR and CDR2 is FQNEAQ (reference sequence). The V gene lost 1 base and the J gene lost 5 bases, with 11 bases spanning the gap. The CDR3 DNA reads TGTGCCAGCAGCTTAGAAATGGCGTGGGAGACCCAGTACTTC. It specifies CASSLEMAWETQYF. Complete variable domain (other parts from reference TRBV7-9 and TRBJ2-5): DTGVSQNPRHKITKRGQNVTFRCDPISEHNRLYWYRQTLGQGPEFLTYFQNEAQLEKSRLLSDRFSAERPKGSFSTLEIQRTEQGDSAMYLCASSLEMAWETQYFGPGTRLLVL.

This clonotype occurred a few times. J is TRBJ1-5 and V is TRBV6-6; maybe TRBD1 (6 bases). CDR1 MNHNY and CDR2 SVGAGI come from the germline V gene (reference sequence). V was pared by 5 bases and J by 7 bases, with 18 bases between. This CDR3 has 15 amino acids. The CDR3: CASSLRRQASQPQHF. DNA for the CDR3: TGTGCCAGCAGTCTTCGCCGACAGGCCAGCCAGCCCCAGCATTTT.

This clonotype was observed a handful of times. The J gene is TRBJ2-2, the V gene TRBV4-3; D is unresolved. Germline V lookup: CDR1 LGHNA, CDR2 YSLEER. Trimming left V 4 bases short and J 3 bases short, with 15 bases between. The CDR3 extends over 16 amino acids. The CDR3 reads CASSPRAATHTGELFF. CDR3 bases: TGCGCCAGCAGCCCACGGGCCGCGACTCACACCGGGGAGCTGTTTTTT.

This clonotype has a count of ten or more. The genes are TRBV7-2 and TRBJ2-5, with D unclear. The CDR3 loop spans 16 amino acids. Germline CDR1 SGHTA, CDR2 FQGNSA. V was pared by 5 bases and J by 6 bases, with 22 bases between. The CDR3 DNA reads TGTGCCAGCAGCACAATACAGCCCGAGATTGCGAAGACCCAGTACTTC. Its protein product is CASSTIQPEIAKTQYF.

The chain couples TRBV14 to TRBJ1-2; 10 bases match TRBD1. V shed 6 bases and J 8 bases; nucleotides not matched to a gene: 9. Germline CDR1 is SGHDN and CDR2 is FVKESK. The CDR3 runs 14 residues. The CDR3, as DNA: TGTGCCAGCAGGGAGACCGGGACAGGGGAAGGCTACACCTTC. It translates to CASRETGTGEGYTF.

This sequence joins TRBV18 and TRBJ1-1; 8 bases map to TRBD1. Trimming took 2 bases from V and 1 from J; bases not matched to a gene: 6. This CDR3 has 16 amino acids. Germline loops: CDR1 KGHSH, CDR2 LQKENI. The CDR3 region has the DNA TGTGCCAGCTCACCAATGACAGGGGTCGAGAACACTGAAGCTTTCTTT. Its translation: CASSPMTGVENTEAFF.

At least ten counts were recorded for this clonotype. The chain is built from TRBV12-5 and TRBJ2-1; a possible D gene is TRBD2 (6 bases). CDR3 length: 11 amino acids. With 7 bases removed from V and 6 bases from J, the gap between germline ends came to 7 bases. The germline CDR1 and CDR2 sequences are LGHNT and FRNRAP. The chain's CDR3 is CASEEGNEQFF. The DNA of the CDR3 is TGTGCTAGTGAGGAGGGCAATGAGCAGTTCTTC. The variable domain in full, with the rest retrieved from reference TRBV12-5 and TRBJ2-1, is DARVTQTPRHKVTEMGQEVTMRCQPILGHNTVFWYRQTMMQGLELLAYFRNRAPLDDSGMPKDRFSAEMPDATLATLKIQPSEPRDSAVYFCASEEGNEQFFGPGTRLTVL.

This clonotype has a handful of counts. The V and J genes are TRBV20-1 and TRBJ2-7, with a weak D call TRBD2 (7 bases). The germline V and J ends were trimmed by 5 bases and 4 bases, with 21 bases remaining between them. The CDR3 runs to 15 residues. Germline V gene sequence: CDR1 DFQATT, CDR2 SNEGSKA (reference sequence). The CDR3 loop reads CSALPRGGGAYEQYV. In DNA form, the CDR3 reads TGCAGTGCTCTCCCAAGAGGGGGAGGGGCTTACGAGCAGTACGTC.

This clonotype has a handful of counts. The chain employs TRBV11-2 and TRBJ1-2, with D possibly TRBD1 on 6 matching bases. V was clipped by 4 bases and J by 4 bases, with 16 bases between them. CDR3 length: 15 amino acids. Germline-derived CDR1 and CDR2 are SGHAT and FQNNGV. CDR3 region: CASSSKGGTIYGYTF. DNA for the CDR3: TGTGCCAGCAGCTCAAAAGGTGGGACAATCTATGGCTACACCTTC. Complete variable domain (other parts from reference TRBV11-2 and TRBJ1-2): EAGVAQSPRYKIIEKRQSVAFWCNPISGHATLYWYQQILGQGPKLLIQFQNNGVVDDSQLPKDRFSAERLKGVDSTLKIQPAKLEDSAVYLCASSSKGGTIYGYTFGSGTRLTVV.

The rearrangement links TRBV12-3 or TRBV12-4 to TRBJ1-6; D is unresolved. The CDR3 loop spans 12 amino acids. V lost 8 bases, J lost 10 bases, and 12 bases lay in between. DNA for the CDR3: TGTGCCAGCGCATTTTTGGACTCACCCCTCCACTTT. Translated: CASAFLDSPLHF.

The CDR3 is CASGSGLAGGDETQYF. The CDR3 DNA reads TGTGCTAGTGGTTCGGGACTAGCGGGAGGTGATGAGACCCAGTACTTC. The V and J genes are TRBV12-5 and TRBJ2-5; 15 bases line up with TRBD2. CDR3 length: 16 residues. Germline lookup yields CDR1 LGHNT and CDR2 FRNRAP. V was pared by 4 bases and J by 5 bases, with 5 bases of the junction left unmatched.

The V call is TRBV3-1, the J call TRBJ2-2, with D unclear. Between the trimmed V and J ends, which lost 1 base and 4 bases, there was a span of 4 bases. The germline CDR1 and CDR2 sequences are LGHDT and YNNKEL (reference sequence). This CDR3 comprises 13 residues. CDR3 sequence: CASSQGSTGELFF. CDR3 DNA: TGTGCCAGCAGCCAAGGTAGCACCGGGGAGCTGTTTTTT.

The J gene is TRBJ2-3, the V gene TRBV9; D unclear. V lost 1 base and J 4 bases, leaving 7 bases between the germline ends. Germline-derived CDR1 and CDR2 are SGDLS and YYNGEE. CDR3 length: 13 residues. The CDR3 is CASSVRIPDTQYF. The DNA for the CDR3 is TGTGCCAGCAGCGTAAGAATCCCAGATACGCAGTATTTT.

The genes are TRBV19 and TRBJ1-1, with D hard to call. The CDR3 covers 13 residues. Trimming cost V 6 bases and J 7 bases, with 15 bases left between them. From germline, CDR1 is LNHDA and CDR2 SQIVND (reference sequence). CDR3 region: CASSLNRAGEAFF. CDR3 nucleotide sequence: TGTGCCAGTAGCCTGAACCGGGCCGGTGAAGCTTTCTTT.

This clonotype was recorded many times. This sequence joins TRBV7-2 and TRBJ2-5; D may be TRBD2 (7 bases). V shed 6 bases and J shed 4 bases, with 9 bases lying between them. The CDR3 runs to 12 residues. Germline V gene lookup returns CDR1 SGHTA and CDR2 FQGNSA. The CDR3 region has the DNA TGTGCCAGCAGTAGGGGGGGAGAGACCCAGTACTTC. As protein: CASSRGGETQYF.

The rearrangement joins TRBV12-3 or TRBV12-4 to TRBJ1-4; D perhaps matches TRBD1 (5 bases). The V and J ends lost 3 bases and 4 bases respectively, with 12 bases between them. The CDR3 is 15 residues long. The CDR3 sequence is CASSFTIGDNEKLFF. The DNA for the CDR3 is TGTGCCAGCAGTTTCACGATAGGGGATAATGAAAAACTGTTTTTT.